The TCR beta chain under discussion was sequenced for a study of blood T cell repertoires in COVID-19 (TCRdb year 2020). At the level of the whole study: The collaborator samples originated in the United States, Italy and Spain and spanned the acute and convalescent phases of COVID-19. Samples were obtained from the ongoing ImmuneRACE study (first 160 participants) and from over 1,000 subjects provided by 6 global collaborators. The sample metadata nearly always contained a de-identified subject ID, COVID-19 status, age in years and sex. Deeply sampled blood TCRbeta repertoires from subjects exposed to, actively infected with, or recovered from COVID-19 were included in the dataset. Where HLA class I and class II types were available, the types were taken from metadata supplied by the sample provider, not from assay-based typing. The prospective study material was composed of cDNA or gDNA derived from T cells, B-cell-depleted T cells, or PBMCs. The repertoires were made available in a free public database intended to serve as a resource for research on the immune response to SARS-CoV-2. Overall study results and their limits: The amount of clinical and demographic metadata varied by source and participant and was provided uncurated.

TCRbeta CDR3 regions were amplified from genomic DNA using the immunoSEQ Assay, a bias-controlled multiplex PCR. The source study handled its data this way. Within the assay, amplification of reference gene primers was used to estimate how many nucleated cells each sample contained. To quantify the absolute abundance of each unique TCRbeta CDR3 rearrangement, sequence reads were collapsed and filtered. For each sample, productive Simpson clonality was calculated as the square root of Simpson's diversity index over productive rearrangements. In TCRdb, the immuneACCESS table is reduced to in-frame sequences with V and J assigned. These tables do not hold every clone; where another copy was compared, an unresolved V gene accounts for under half, and the others remain unexplained. V and J calls and clone size follow that table, whereas D and trimming were derived from the DNA. The sample table contains about 34,000 clones; only one count was recorded for 80% of them. Approximately 15% of the sample comes from the top ten.

Worth noting for this clone: No cognate antigen has been identified for it. Within one base of it there is no much larger clone, and no base qualities were kept.

The collaborating institutions used their own protocols to collect whole blood in K2EDTA tubes. For TCRbeta analysis, collaborators shipped samples as frozen whole blood, isolated PBMCs, or DNA extracted from either of those sample types. The CDR3 runs 15 residues from the cysteine to the phenylalanine. This entry keeps only the CDR3 DNA: 45 bases, framed from base 1. CDR1 is given as SGHTA and CDR2 as FQGNSA, both from the germline V gene. Trimming removed 5 bases from V and 1 base from J, leaving 13 bases between the germline ends. Sequencing was performed on peripheral blood. This sequence uses TRBV7-2 and TRBJ2-3; no D gene can be assigned with confidence. The clonotype comes from a woman between 65 and 79 years old with acute or convalescent COVID-19. The CDR3 is CASSPRSEGTDTQYF. The DNA reads as follows: TGTGCCAGCAGCCCGAGGTCCGAGGGCACAGATACGCAGTATTTT.